The 29 T cell receptor beta chains in this list originate from one sample, sequenced in a study of PD-L1 blockade in urothelial cancer. Profiling relied on immunoSEQ multiplex PCR, and the TCRdb table lists in-frame clones only, not all of them. Of fewer than 50,000 clones listed, 86% are singletons. Indicated time point: peripheral blood 6 weeks after treatment start. Source: PBMCs, taken around atezolizumab (anti-PD-L1) treatment. The origin of the receptors is a man in his fifties or sixties with urothelial cancer.

Here the CDR3 DNA reads TGTGCCAGCAGCGGGGGGGTTAAAGGGTTGAACATTCAGTACTTC. Translating gives CASSGGVKGLNIQYF. The chain recombines TRBV5-4 with TRBJ2-4, with TRBD2 identical over 7 bases. Trimming cost V 4 bases and J 7 bases; bases outside gene matches: 11. This CDR3 has 15 amino acids. Germline V gene sequence: CDR1 SGHNT, CDR2 YYREEE (reference sequence).

This clone was observed a few times. The chain employs TRBV30 and TRBJ1-1; D possibly corresponds to TRBD1 (5 bases). Germline V gene lookup returns CDR1 GTSNPN and CDR2 SVGIG (reference sequence). The CDR3 consists of 11 residues. V was clipped by 5 bases and J by 4 bases, with 8 bases between them. Here the CDR3 DNA reads TGTGCCTGGGTCAGGGCCACTGAAGCTTTCTTT. This translates into CAWVRATEAFF.

J is TRBJ1-6 and V is TRBV7-6, with 9 bases that match TRBD1. Germline CDR1 reads SGHVS; CDR2 reads FNYEAQ. CDR3 size: 15 residues. V lost 5 bases to trimming and J lost 6 bases; unmatched junction nucleotides: 5. For the CDR3, the DNA is TGTGCCAGCAGCGGGATGGGACAGGGTAATTCACCCCTCCACTTT. The encoded protein is CASSGMGQGNSPLHF.

In regard to this clone: One junction end disagrees with the germline gene, perhaps due to a read error. The rearrangement links TRBV7-7 to TRBJ2-5, with TRBD1 matching 8 bases. CDR1 SSHAT and CDR2 FNYEAQ come from the germline V gene (reference sequence). This CDR3 has 15 amino acids. The DNA for the CDR3 is TGTGCTAGCAGCTTGGCCGGGACAGGAAAAGAGACCCAGTACTTC. It encodes CASSLAGTGKETQYF.

V and J are TRBV5-6 and TRBJ2-1; TRBD2 aligns across 15 bases. This CDR3 contains 16 residues. J was trimmed by 8 bases and V by 2 bases; bases with no gene match: 5. Germline lookup yields CDR1 SGHDT and CDR2 YYEEEE. The CDR3 loop reads CASSFGTSGGRDEQFF. In nucleotides, the CDR3 is TGTGCCAGCAGCTTTGGGACTAGCGGGGGGCGGGATGAGCAGTTCTTC.

This clone was seen only once. V and J are TRBV2 and TRBJ2-7; 7 bases are a match to TRBD1. Germline-derived CDR1 and CDR2 are SNHLY and FYNNEI. J lost 6 bases, V lost 9 bases, and 17 bases had no gene match. The CDR3 has 15 amino acids. The CDR3 spells CASRSSDRVKGEQYF. The CDR3 DNA sequence: TGTGCCAGTCGTTCCTCCGACAGGGTAAAAGGCGAGCAGTACTTC. The full variable domain, rest sourced from reference TRBV2 and TRBJ2-7, is EPEVTQTPSHQVTQMGQEVILRCVPISNHLYFYWYRQILGQKVEFLVSFYNNEISEKSEIFDDQFSVERPDGSNFTLKIRSTKLEDSAMYFCASRSSDRVKGEQYFGPGTRLTVT.

This CDR3 is CASSLGTGGRNQPQHF. CDR3 in DNA: TGTGCCAGCAGCTTAGGGACAGGGGGTCGAAATCAGCCCCAGCATTTT. V usage is TRBV7-8 and J usage is TRBJ1-5; 10 bases fit TRBD1. The CDR3 sequence is 16 residues long. CDR1 and CDR2 (germline): SGHVS, FQNEAQ. J was trimmed by 4 bases and V by 1 base; bases with no gene match: 4. The whole variable domain, remainder taken from reference TRBV7-8 and TRBJ1-5, is GAGVSQSPRYKVAKRGQDVALRCDPISGHVSLFWYQQALGQGPEFLTYFQNEAQLDKSGLPSDRFFAERPEGSVSTLKIQRTQQEDSAVYLCASSLGTGGRNQPQHFGDGTRLSIL.

V and J are TRBV5-1 and TRBJ2-3; TRBD2 matches at 12 bases. V lost 4 bases, J lost 4 bases, and 16 bases stayed unmatched. The CDR3 runs 19 residues. Germline loops: CDR1 SGHRS, CDR2 YFSETQ. CDR3 in amino acids: CASSPNPRASGRAPDTQYF. CDR3 coding DNA: TGCGCCAGCAGCCCCAACCCCCGGGCTAGCGGGAGGGCCCCAGATACGCAGTATTTT.

In this sample, this clone turned up once. The chain links TRBV18 to TRBJ1-2; D is unclear. The germline V and J ends were trimmed by 3 bases and 4 bases, with 12 bases remaining between them. The CDR3 runs 14 residues. Per the germline V gene, CDR1 is KGHSH and CDR2 is LQKENI. The DNA of the CDR3 is TGTGCCAGCTCACCTGCAGGTGGTAGCTATGGCTACACCTTC. This sequence encodes CASSPAGGSYGYTF.

The chain has TRBV19 and TRBJ1-1; D is unclear. The CDR3 covers 14 residues. CDR1 and CDR2 (germline): LNHDA, SQIVND (reference sequence). Trimming shortened V by 6 bases and J by 1 base, and 12 bases separated the two germline ends. CDR3 nucleotide sequence: TGTGCCAGTAGACCAAATGGGCAGAACACTGAAGCTTTCTTT. Amino acids: CASRPNGQNTEAFF.

A single count supports this clone. The chain links TRBV5-4 to TRBJ2-1, with 11 nucleotides matching TRBD2. Germline CDR1 and CDR2: SGHNT and YYREEE (reference sequence). The CDR3 is 15 residues long. V shed 6 bases and J 6 bases; nucleotides not matched to a gene: 8. The CDR3 protein is CASTLPSGRLNEQFF. In nucleotides, the CDR3 is TGTGCCAGCACCCTCCCTAGCGGGAGGCTCAATGAGCAGTTCTTC.

CDR3 amino acids: CASRRGQGGYTF. The DNA for the CDR3 is TGTGCCAGCAGAAGGGGGCAGGGTGGCTACACCTTC. The chain combines TRBV2 with TRBJ1-2, with 7 positions matching TRBD1. With V trimmed by 6 bases and J by 7 bases, 5 bases remained unmatched. The CDR3 totals 12 residues. Per the germline V gene, CDR1 is SNHLY and CDR2 is FYNNEI.

This chain links TRBV7-3 with TRBJ2-3, with TRBD2 matching 8 bases. This CDR3 region has 15 residues. Trimming cost V 3 bases and J 2 bases; bases outside gene matches: 4. The germline CDR1 and CDR2 sequences are SGHTA and FQGTGA. CDR3 protein: CASSFLSGVTDTQYF. CDR3 nucleotides: TGTGCCAGCAGCTTCCTTAGCGGGGTCACAGATACGCAGTATTTT. The whole variable domain, remainder taken from reference TRBV7-3 and TRBJ2-3, is GAGVSQTPSNKVTEKGKYVELRCDPISGHTALYWYRQSLGQGPEFLIYFQGTGAADDSGLPNDRFFAVRPEGSVSTLKIQRTERGDSAVYLCASSFLSGVTDTQYFGPGTRLTVL.

The chain joins TRBV19 to TRBJ2-3; no clear D gene. Germline V gives CDR1 LNHDA, CDR2 SQIVND (reference sequence). V was shortened by 5 bases and J by 2 bases, with 14 bases between the two germline ends. The CDR3 has 15 amino acids. The CDR3 nucleotides read TGTGCCAGTAGTCGGAGTAGACTTTCCACAGATACGCAGTATTTT. It specifies CASSRSRLSTDTQYF.

V and J are TRBV5-4 and TRBJ1-1; D remains ambiguous. The CDR3 extends over 15 amino acids. Germline loops: CDR1 SGHNT, CDR2 YYREEE (reference sequence). V lost 0 bases to trimming and J lost 0 bases, with 9 bases between them. CDR3 region: CASSLAGRVNTEAFF. DNA of the CDR3: TGTGCCAGCAGCTTGGCTGGGAGAGTGAACACTGAAGCTTTCTTT.

This clone is a singleton in its sample. The chain is built from TRBV7-9 and TRBJ2-1; 11 bases agree with TRBD2. Trimming took 1 base from V and 8 from J; bases not matched to a gene: 4. The germline V gene has CDR1 SEHNR and CDR2 FQNEAQ (reference sequence). The CDR3 is made up of 15 amino acids. This CDR3 is CASSLVSGGAYEQFF. CDR3 sequence (DNA): TGTGCCAGCAGCTTAGTTAGCGGGGGGGCCTATGAGCAGTTCTTC.

The V gene is TRBV5-4, the J gene TRBJ1-1; D remains unclear. This CDR3 spans 11 amino acids. The germline gives CDR1 SGHNT, CDR2 YYREEE (reference sequence). Trimming removed 4 bases at V and 11 bases at J, with 12 bases between. The CDR3 loop reads CASSQHGLAFF. The CDR3 nucleotides read TGTGCCAGCAGCCAACACGGGTTGGCTTTCTTT.

This chain joins TRBV7-6 and TRBJ2-7; D not resolved. V lost 4 bases to trimming and J lost 6 bases, with 7 bases between them. Germline assignment: CDR1 SGHVS and CDR2 FNYEAQ. The CDR3 is 11 amino acids. CDR3 coding DNA: TGTGCCAGCAGCTCGGGTTCCGAGCAGTACTTC. Translating gives CASSSGSEQYF.

The rearrangement uses TRBV5-1 and TRBJ1-6; 7 bases are a match to TRBD1. With 2 bases clipped from V and 5 bases from J, the junction kept 1 base outside the gene matches. CDR3 length equals 14 residues. Per the germline V gene, CDR1 is SGHRS and CDR2 is YFSETQ. This chain's CDR3 is CASSFGQDNSPLHF. The CDR3, as DNA: TGCGCCAGCAGCTTTGGACAGGATAATTCACCCCTCCACTTT. The full variable domain, with the rest looked up from reference TRBV5-1 and TRBJ1-6, is KAGVTQTPRYLIKTRGQQVTLSCSPISGHRSVSWYQQTPGQGLQFLFEYFSETQRNKGNFPGRFSGRQFSNSRSEMNVSTLELGDSALYLCASSFGQDNSPLHFGNGTRLTVT.

The genes are TRBV9 and TRBJ1-3; TRBD1 might be the D (6 bases). The CDR3 is made up of 16 amino acids. The germline gives CDR1 SGDLS, CDR2 YYNGEE. Between the trimmed V and J ends, which lost 2 bases and 2 bases, there was a span of 14 bases. The CDR3 DNA reads TGTGCCAGCAGCGTGGGCCAGGGGTACACTGGAAACACCATATATTTT. Translation gives CASSVGQGYTGNTIYF. The whole variable domain, filled in from reference TRBV9 and TRBJ1-3, reads DSGVTQTPKHLITATGQRVTLRCSPRSGDLSVYWYQQSLDQGLQFLIQYYNGEERAKGNILERFSAQQFPDLHSELNLSSLELGDSALYFCASSVGQGYTGNTIYFGEGSWLTVV.

The rearrangement links TRBV5-4 to TRBJ2-4; 9 nucleotides agree with TRBD1. V gave up 4 bases and J gave up 7 bases; unmatched junction bases: 3. The CDR3 has 13 amino acids. CDR1 is SGHNT and CDR2 is YYREEE in the germline V gene (reference sequence). In DNA, the CDR3 is TGTGCCAGCAGCAGGGACAGGGTCAACATTCAGTACTTC. It is translated as CASSRDRVNIQYF.

This clone was observed once. The genes are TRBV4-1 and TRBJ1-1; a possible D gene is TRBD1 (6 bases). Germline CDR1 is MGHRA and CDR2 is YSYEKL. V lost 4 bases and J lost 1, with 13 bases in between. The CDR3 extends over 15 amino acids. CDR3 in amino acids: CASSLRTAENTEAFF. DNA for the CDR3: TGCGCCAGCAGCCTGAGGACAGCGGAGAACACTGAAGCTTTCTTT.

The gene calls are TRBV28 and TRBJ2-7; 7 nucleotides match TRBD1. V gave up 2 bases and J gave up 0 bases; unmatched junction bases: 10. Germline V lookup: CDR1 MDHEN, CDR2 SYDVKM. CDR3 size: 17 residues. CDR3 nucleotides: TGTGCCAGCAGTTTAAGGGGGCGGGCCAGGAGCTCCTACGAGCAGTACTTC. Its translation: CASSLRGRARSSYEQYF. Drawing the rest from reference TRBV28 and TRBJ2-7, the complete variable domain is DVKVTQSSRYLVKRTGEKVFLECVQDMDHENMFWYRQDPGLGLRLIYFSYDVKMKEKGDIPEGYSVSREKKERFSLILESASTNQTSMYLCASSLRGRARSSYEQYFGPGTRLTVT.

This chain links TRBV5-1 with TRBJ1-6, with no clear D. The CDR3 is 13 residues long. Trimming pared 0 bases from V and 9 bases from J, leaving 7 bases between. CDR1 and CDR2 (germline): SGHRS, YFSETQ. The CDR3 nucleotides read TGCGCCAGCAGCTTGGAGCCCTCTTCACCCCTCCACTTT. Translating it yields CASSLEPSSPLHF.

The chain couples TRBV2 to TRBJ1-2; unclear D gene. V lost 0 bases to trimming and J lost 0 bases, with 11 bases between them. Germline CDR1 is SNHLY and CDR2 is FYNNEI. The CDR3 extends over 16 amino acids. The CDR3: CASSEAPQVSNYGYTF. CDR3 DNA: TGTGCCAGCAGTGAAGCGCCCCAGGTATCTAACTATGGCTACACCTTC.

This clone turned up a few times. The rearrangement uses TRBV12-5 and TRBJ1-5, with TRBD1 as a possible D gene (5 bases). V was shortened by 0 bases and J by 3 bases, with 15 bases between the two germline ends. Germline CDR1 and CDR2: LGHNT and FRNRAP. This CDR3 comprises 17 residues. The DNA for the CDR3 is TGTGCTAGTGGTTTGGTACAGGTACCAGGATTCAATCAGCCCCAGCATTTT. Protein product: CASGLVQVPGFNQPQHF.

This chain joins TRBV7-2 and TRBJ1-5; no clear D gene. Trimming removed 1 base at V and 3 bases at J, with 10 bases between. This CDR3 comprises 15 residues. Germline V gene data show CDR1 as SGHTA and CDR2 as FQGNSA. CDR3 sequence reads: CASSLGGQTNQPQHF. For the CDR3, the DNA is TGTGCCAGCAGCTTAGGTGGGCAGACCAATCAGCCCCAGCATTTT.

V gene TRBV10-3 combines with J gene TRBJ1-5, with D tentatively TRBD1 (5 bases). Per the germline V gene, CDR1 is ENHRY and CDR2 is SYGVKD. The V gene lost 4 bases and the J gene lost 6 bases, with 10 bases spanning the gap. The CDR3 spans 13 residues. CDR3 sequence (DNA): TGTGCCATCAGTGGGCCCCAGGGTCAGCCCCAGCATTTT. This codes for CAISGPQGQPQHF.

This clone ranks as large. The chain carries TRBV29-1 and TRBJ1-2; D possibly corresponds to TRBD1 (6 bases). The CDR3 is 12 amino acids. Trimming shortened V by 4 bases and J by 5 bases, and 11 bases separated the two germline ends. Germline V CDR1 and CDR2: SQVTM, ANQGSEA. The CDR3 nucleotides read TGCAGCGTTGCAGGGGTTTGGTATGGCTACACCTTC. It is translated as CSVAGVWYGYTF. Based on the CDR3 plus reference TRBV29-1 and TRBJ1-2, the full variable domain is SAVISQKPSRDICQRGTSLTIQCQVDSQVTMMFWYRQQPGQSLTLIATANQGSEATYESGFVIDKFPISRPNLTFSTLTVSNMSPEDSSIYLCSVAGVWYGYTFGSGTRLTVV.